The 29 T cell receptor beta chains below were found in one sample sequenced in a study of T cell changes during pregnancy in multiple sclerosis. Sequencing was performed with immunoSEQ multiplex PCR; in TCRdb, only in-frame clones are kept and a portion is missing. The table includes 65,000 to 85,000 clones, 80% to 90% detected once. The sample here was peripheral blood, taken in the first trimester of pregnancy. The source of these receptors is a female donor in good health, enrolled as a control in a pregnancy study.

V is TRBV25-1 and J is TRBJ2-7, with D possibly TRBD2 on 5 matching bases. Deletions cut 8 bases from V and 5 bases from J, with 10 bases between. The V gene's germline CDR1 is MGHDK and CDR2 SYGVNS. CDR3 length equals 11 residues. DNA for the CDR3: TGTGCCAGCCAATTAGCGAACGAGCAGTACTTC. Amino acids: CASQLANEQYF.

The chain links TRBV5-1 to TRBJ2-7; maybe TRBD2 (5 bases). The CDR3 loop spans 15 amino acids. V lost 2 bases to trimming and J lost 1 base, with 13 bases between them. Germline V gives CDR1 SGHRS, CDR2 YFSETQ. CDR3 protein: CASSFSRPGSYEQYF. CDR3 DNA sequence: TGCGCCAGCAGCTTTTCCCGACCGGGATCCTACGAGCAGTACTTC. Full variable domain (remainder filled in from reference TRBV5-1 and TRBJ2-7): KAGVTQTPRYLIKTRGQQVTLSCSPISGHRSVSWYQQTPGQGLQFLFEYFSETQRNKGNFPGRFSGRQFSNSRSEMNVSTLELGDSALYLCASSFSRPGSYEQYFGPGTRLTVT.

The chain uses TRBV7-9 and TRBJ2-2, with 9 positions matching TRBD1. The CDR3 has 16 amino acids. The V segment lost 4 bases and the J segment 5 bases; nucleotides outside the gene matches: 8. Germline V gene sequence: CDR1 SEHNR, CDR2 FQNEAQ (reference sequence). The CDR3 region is CASSSRDRGMTGELFF. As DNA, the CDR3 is TGTGCCAGCAGCTCACGAGACAGGGGGATGACCGGGGAGCTGTTTTTT.

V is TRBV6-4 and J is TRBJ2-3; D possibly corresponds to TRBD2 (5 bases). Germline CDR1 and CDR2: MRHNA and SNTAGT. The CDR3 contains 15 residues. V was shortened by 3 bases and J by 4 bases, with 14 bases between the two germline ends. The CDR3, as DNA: TGTGCCAGCAGTGAGTCAAACGGGATGGCAGATACGCAGTATTTT. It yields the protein CASSESNGMADTQYF.

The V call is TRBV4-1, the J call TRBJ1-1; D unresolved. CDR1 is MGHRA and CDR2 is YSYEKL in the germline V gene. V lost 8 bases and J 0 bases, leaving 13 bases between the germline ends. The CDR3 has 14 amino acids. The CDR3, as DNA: TGCGCCAGCCGCGGGCTCCTTTTGAACACTGAAGCTTTCTTT. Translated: CASRGLLLNTEAFF.

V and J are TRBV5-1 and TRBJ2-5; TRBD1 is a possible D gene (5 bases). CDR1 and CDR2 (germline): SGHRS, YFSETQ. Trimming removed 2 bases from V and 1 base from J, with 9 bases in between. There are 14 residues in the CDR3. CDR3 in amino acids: CASSFQGTQETQYF. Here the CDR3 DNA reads TGCGCCAGCAGCTTCCAGGGAACCCAAGAGACCCAGTACTTC. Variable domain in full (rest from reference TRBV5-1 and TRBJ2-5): KAGVTQTPRYLIKTRGQQVTLSCSPISGHRSVSWYQQTPGQGLQFLFEYFSETQRNKGNFPGRFSGRQFSNSRSEMNVSTLELGDSALYLCASSFQGTQETQYFGPGTRLLVL.

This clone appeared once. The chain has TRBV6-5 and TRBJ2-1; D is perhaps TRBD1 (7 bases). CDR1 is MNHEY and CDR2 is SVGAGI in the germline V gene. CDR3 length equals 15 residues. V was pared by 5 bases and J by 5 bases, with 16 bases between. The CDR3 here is CASSPRRGPNNEQFF. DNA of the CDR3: TGTGCCAGCAGTCCCCGGAGGGGGCCGAACAATGAGCAGTTCTTC.

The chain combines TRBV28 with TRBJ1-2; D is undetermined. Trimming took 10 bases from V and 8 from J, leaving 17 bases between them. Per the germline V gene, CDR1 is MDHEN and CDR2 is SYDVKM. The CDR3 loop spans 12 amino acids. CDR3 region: CAIIAGGKGYTF. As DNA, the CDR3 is TGTGCCATTATCGCGGGCGGAAAAGGCTACACCTTC.

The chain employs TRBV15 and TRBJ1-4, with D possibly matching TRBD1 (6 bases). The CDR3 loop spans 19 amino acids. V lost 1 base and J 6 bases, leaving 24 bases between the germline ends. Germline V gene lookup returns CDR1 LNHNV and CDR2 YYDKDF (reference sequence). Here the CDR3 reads CATSRVEGIYDRLDEKLFF. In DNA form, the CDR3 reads TGTGCCACCAGCAGAGTGGAAGGAATCTATGACAGGTTGGATGAAAAACTGTTTTTT. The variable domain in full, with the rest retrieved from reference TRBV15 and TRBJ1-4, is DAMVIQNPRYQVTQFGKPVTLSCSQTLNHNVMYWYQQKSSQAPKLLFHYYDKDFNNEADTPDNFQSRRPNTSFCFLDIRSPGLGDTAMYLCATSRVEGIYDRLDEKLFFGSGTQLSVL.

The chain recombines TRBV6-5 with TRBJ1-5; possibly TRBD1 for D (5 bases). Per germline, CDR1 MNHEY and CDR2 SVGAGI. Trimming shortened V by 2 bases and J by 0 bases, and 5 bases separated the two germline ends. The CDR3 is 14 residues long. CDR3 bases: TGTGCCAGCAGTTACAGGGGTAGCAATCAGCCCCAGCATTTT. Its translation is CASSYRGSNQPQHF.

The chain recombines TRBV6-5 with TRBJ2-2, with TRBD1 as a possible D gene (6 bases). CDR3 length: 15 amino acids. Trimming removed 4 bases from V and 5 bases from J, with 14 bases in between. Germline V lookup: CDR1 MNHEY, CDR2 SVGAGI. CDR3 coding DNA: TGTGCCAGCAGTTCAGCAGGGGCTTGGACCGGGGAGCTGTTTTTT. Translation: CASSSAGAWTGELFF.

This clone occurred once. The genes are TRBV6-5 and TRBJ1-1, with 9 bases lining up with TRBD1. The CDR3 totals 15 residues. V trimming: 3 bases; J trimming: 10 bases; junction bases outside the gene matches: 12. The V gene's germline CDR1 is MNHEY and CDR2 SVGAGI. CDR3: CASSYNRDRVSGAFF. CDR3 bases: TGTGCCAGCAGTTATAACCGGGACAGGGTTTCGGGAGCTTTCTTT.

CDR3 region: CASSLLVGGIYNEQFF. The CDR3 DNA is TGTGCCAGCAGCTTACTGGTGGGGGGGATTTACAATGAGCAGTTCTTC. This chain connects TRBV7-6 to TRBJ2-1; 7 bases are a match to TRBD2. The CDR3 contains 16 residues. The V and J ends lost 2 bases and 4 bases, in that order; junction bases with no gene match: 8. The germline V gene encodes CDR1 SGHVS and CDR2 FNYEAQ.

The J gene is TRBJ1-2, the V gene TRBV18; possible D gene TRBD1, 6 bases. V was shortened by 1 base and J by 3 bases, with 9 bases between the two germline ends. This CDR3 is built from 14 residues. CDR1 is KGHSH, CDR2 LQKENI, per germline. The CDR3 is CASSPRTEHYGYTF. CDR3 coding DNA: TGTGCCAGCTCACCACGGACAGAACACTATGGCTACACCTTC.

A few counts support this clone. The DNA of the CDR3 is TGTGCCAGCAGCTCCAGGACTAGCGGGAGTAGTGACGAGCAGTACTTC. It is translated as CASSSRTSGSSDEQYF. The J gene is TRBJ2-7, the V gene TRBV5-4, with 13 bases that match TRBD2. Per the germline V gene, CDR1 is SGHNT and CDR2 is YYREEE (reference sequence). J was trimmed by 5 bases and V by 3 bases; bases with no gene match: 8. The CDR3 runs 16 residues.

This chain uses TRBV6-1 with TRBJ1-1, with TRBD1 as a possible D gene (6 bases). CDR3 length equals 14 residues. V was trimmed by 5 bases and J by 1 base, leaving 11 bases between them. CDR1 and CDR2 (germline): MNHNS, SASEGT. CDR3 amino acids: CASSQQGRNTEAFF. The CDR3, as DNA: TGTGCCAGCAGTCAACAGGGTAGGAACACTGAAGCTTTCTTT.

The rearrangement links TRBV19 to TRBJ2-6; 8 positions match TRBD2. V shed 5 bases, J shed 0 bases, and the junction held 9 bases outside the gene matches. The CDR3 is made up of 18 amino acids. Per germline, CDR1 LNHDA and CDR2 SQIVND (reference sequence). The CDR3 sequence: CASSLRGGHSSGANVLTF. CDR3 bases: TGTGCCAGTAGTCTCCGGGGGGGACACAGCTCTGGGGCCAACGTCCTGACTTTC.

The CDR3: CASSTRTGLNEKLFF. CDR3 coding DNA: TGTGCCAGCAGTACCCGGACAGGGCTTAATGAAAAACTGTTTTTT. This rearrangement joins TRBV7-2 to TRBJ1-4, with 8 nucleotides matching TRBD1. V trimming: 6 bases; J trimming: 4 bases; junction bases outside the gene matches: 7. Germline V gene lookup returns CDR1 SGHTA and CDR2 FQGNSA. CDR3 length: 15 residues.

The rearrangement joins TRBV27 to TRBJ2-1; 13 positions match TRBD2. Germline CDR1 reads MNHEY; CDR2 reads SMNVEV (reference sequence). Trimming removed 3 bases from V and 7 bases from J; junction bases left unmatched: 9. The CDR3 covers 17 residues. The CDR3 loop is CASSLELAGGLRNEQFF. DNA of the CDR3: TGTGCCAGCAGTTTGGAACTAGCGGGAGGGCTTCGAAATGAGCAGTTCTTC.

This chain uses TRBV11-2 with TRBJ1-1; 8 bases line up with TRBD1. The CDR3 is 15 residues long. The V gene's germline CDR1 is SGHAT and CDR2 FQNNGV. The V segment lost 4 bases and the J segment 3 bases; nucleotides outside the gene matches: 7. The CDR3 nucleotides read TGTGCCAGCAGCTGGAGCGCAGGGGGCTACACTGAAGCTTTCTTT. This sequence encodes CASSWSAGGYTEAFF.

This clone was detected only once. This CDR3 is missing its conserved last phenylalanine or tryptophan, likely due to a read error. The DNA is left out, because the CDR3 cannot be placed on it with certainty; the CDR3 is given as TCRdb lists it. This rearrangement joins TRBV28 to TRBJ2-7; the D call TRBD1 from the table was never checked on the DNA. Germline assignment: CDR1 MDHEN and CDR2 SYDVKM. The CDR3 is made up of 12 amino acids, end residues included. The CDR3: CASGRGPDRILS.

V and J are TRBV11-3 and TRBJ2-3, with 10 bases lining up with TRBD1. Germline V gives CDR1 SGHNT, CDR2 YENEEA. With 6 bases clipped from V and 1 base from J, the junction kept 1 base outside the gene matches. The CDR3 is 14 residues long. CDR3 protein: CASRGQGRTDTQYF. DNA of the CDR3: TGTGCCAGCAGGGGACAGGGGCGCACAGATACGCAGTATTTT.

CDR3 DNA: TGTGCCAGCAGCTTCAACAGTAACTATGGCTACACCTTC. Translated, it gives CASSFNSNYGYTF. This chain connects TRBV7-2 to TRBJ1-2; D remains unclear. Trimming took 3 bases from V and 1 from J, leaving 6 bases between them. The CDR3 totals 13 residues. Germline lookup yields CDR1 SGHTA and CDR2 FQGNSA.

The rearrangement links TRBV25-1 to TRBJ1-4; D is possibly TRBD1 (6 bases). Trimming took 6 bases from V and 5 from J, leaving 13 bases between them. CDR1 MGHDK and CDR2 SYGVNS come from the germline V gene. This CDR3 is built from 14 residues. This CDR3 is CASSQGRTNEKLFF. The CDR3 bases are TGTGCCAGCAGCCAGGGGCGAACCAATGAAAAACTGTTTTTT.

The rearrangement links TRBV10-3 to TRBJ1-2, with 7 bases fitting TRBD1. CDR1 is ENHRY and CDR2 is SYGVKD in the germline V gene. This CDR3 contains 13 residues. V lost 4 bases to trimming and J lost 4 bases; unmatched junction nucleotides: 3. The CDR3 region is CAISGGDSYGYTF. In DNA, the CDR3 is TGTGCCATCAGTGGAGGGGACAGCTATGGCTACACCTTC.

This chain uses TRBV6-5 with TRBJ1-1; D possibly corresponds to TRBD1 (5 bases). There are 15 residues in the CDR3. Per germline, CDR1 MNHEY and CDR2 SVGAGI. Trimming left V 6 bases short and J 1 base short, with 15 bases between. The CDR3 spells CASRPREGRNTEAFF. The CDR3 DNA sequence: TGTGCCAGCAGACCCCGGGAGGGGAGGAACACTGAAGCTTTCTTT.

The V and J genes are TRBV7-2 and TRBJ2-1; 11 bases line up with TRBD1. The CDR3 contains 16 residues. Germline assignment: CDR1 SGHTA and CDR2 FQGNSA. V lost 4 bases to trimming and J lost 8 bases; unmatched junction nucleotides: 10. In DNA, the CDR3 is TGTGCCAGCAGCTCCCGAGGGGACAGGGGGAGGGATGAGCAGTTCTTC. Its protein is CASSSRGDRGRDEQFF. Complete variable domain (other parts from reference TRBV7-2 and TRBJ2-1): GAGVSQSPSNKVTEKGKDVELRCDPISGHTALYWYRQSLGQGLEFLIYFQGNSAPDKSGLPSDRFSAERTGGSVSTLTIQRTQQEDSAVYLCASSSRGDRGRDEQFFGPGTRLTVL.

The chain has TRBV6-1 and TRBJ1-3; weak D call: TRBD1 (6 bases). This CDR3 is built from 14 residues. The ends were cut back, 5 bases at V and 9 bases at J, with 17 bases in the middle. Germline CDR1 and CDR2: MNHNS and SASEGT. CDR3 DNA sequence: TGTGCCAGCAGTCCCCGGGACACGTCGGGCACCATATATTTT. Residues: CASSPRDTSGTIYF.

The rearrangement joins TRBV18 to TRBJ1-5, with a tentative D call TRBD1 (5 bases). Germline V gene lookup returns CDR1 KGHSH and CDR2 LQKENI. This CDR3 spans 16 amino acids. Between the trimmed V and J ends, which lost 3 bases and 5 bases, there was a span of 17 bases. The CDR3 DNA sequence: TGTGCCAGCTCACCGCAGGGACTAGCGAACGATCAGCCCCAGCATTTT. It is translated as CASSPQGLANDQPQHF.